These 21 T cell receptor beta chains were sequenced from one sample in a study of somatic reversion in DOCK8 deficiency. TRB libraries came from one-step amplicon PCR on 80 to 100 ng genomic DNA with EuroClonality-NGS primers. In TCRdb, the multiplex PCR reads were re-called with MiXCR into one record per CDR3 protein. The sample holds several thousand distinct CDR3 sequences, approximately 26% seen once. The sample taken for sequencing was peripheral blood. These receptors were obtained from a human donor in good health.

By proportion, this clonotype is large. The CDR3 spells CAISDWSGDPNTEAFF. CDR3 DNA sequence: TGTGCCATCAGTGACTGGTCAGGGGACCCGAACACTGAAGCTTTCTTT. The genes are TRBV10-3 and TRBJ1-1; possible D gene TRBD1, 6 bases. Germline V gives CDR1 ENHRY, CDR2 SYGVKD. The CDR3 has 16 residues. The germline V and J ends were trimmed by 3 bases and 1 base, with 15 bases remaining between them.

The chain is built from TRBV11-2 and TRBJ1-1, with D uncertain. The CDR3 sequence is 14 residues long. Trimming pared 3 bases from V and 0 bases from J, leaving 8 bases between. The germline V gene has CDR1 SGHAT and CDR2 FQNNGV. CDR3 loop: CASSFGLMNTEAFF. Written as DNA, the CDR3 is TGTGCCAGCAGCTTCGGACTGATGAACACTGAAGCTTTCTTT.

By sample share, this clonotype is medium-sized. The chain is built from TRBV19 and TRBJ1-5; the match to TRBD1 covers 8 bases. Germline CDR1 and CDR2: LNHDA and SQIVND (reference sequence). The CDR3 is made up of 15 amino acids. J was trimmed by 4 bases and V by 1 base; bases with no gene match: 3. The CDR3 loop is CASSIGDRFNQPQHF. The CDR3 nucleotides read TGTGCCAGTAGTATAGGGGACAGGTTTAATCAGCCCCAGCATTTT.

The chain links TRBV7-9 to TRBJ2-3; tentatively, D is TRBD1 (5 bases). CDR1 SEHNR and CDR2 FQNEAQ come from the germline V gene (reference sequence). The CDR3 covers 16 residues. Deletions cut 0 bases from V and 0 bases from J, with 10 bases between. The CDR3 DNA reads TGTGCCAGCAGCTTAGCGAAAGGGGTCAGCACAGATACGCAGTATTTT. Amino acid sequence: CASSLAKGVSTDTQYF. Looking up the rest from reference TRBV7-9 and TRBJ2-3 gives the full variable domain: DTGVSQNPRHKITKRGQNVTFRCDPISEHNRLYWYRQTLGQGPEFLTYFQNEAQLEKSRLLSDRFSAERPKGSFSTLEIQRTEQGDSAMYLCASSLAKGVSTDTQYFGPGTRLTVL.

Only a few counts were recorded for this clonotype. V and J are TRBV12-3 or TRBV12-4 and TRBJ2-3; 8 bases align to TRBD1. V gave up 6 bases and J gave up 4 bases; unmatched junction bases: 6. CDR3 size: 14 residues. The CDR3 loop reads CASSGTGGADTQYF. The CDR3 coding sequence is TGTGCCAGCAGCGGGACAGGCGGCGCAGATACGCAGTATTTT.

This clonotype was observed a handful of times. The chain employs TRBV5-1 and TRBJ1-6; the D gene is possibly TRBD1 (6 bases). The CDR3 consists of 15 residues. Germline assignment: CDR1 SGHRS and CDR2 YFSETQ. Trimming cost V 0 bases and J 8 bases, with 12 bases left between them. The CDR3 coding sequence is TGCGCCAGCAGCTTGGGAAGGGCAGGGGATTCACCCCTCCACTTT. Amino acids: CASSLGRAGDSPLHF. The variable domain in full, completed from reference TRBV5-1 and TRBJ1-6, reads KAGVTQTPRYLIKTRGQQVTLSCSPISGHRSVSWYQQTPGQGLQFLFEYFSETQRNKGNFPGRFSGRQFSNSRSEMNVSTLELGDSALYLCASSLGRAGDSPLHFGNGTRLTVT.

By share of the sample, this clonotype is medium-sized. The genes are TRBV5-4 and TRBJ1-6; 8 bases agree with TRBD1. Germline assignment: CDR1 SGHNT and CDR2 YYREEE (reference sequence). The CDR3 has 15 residues. V dropped 4 bases and J dropped 3; count of bases not matched to a gene: 3. The CDR3 region is CASSQTGGYNSPLHF. DNA for the CDR3: TGTGCCAGCAGCCAAACAGGGGGCTATAATTCACCCCTCCACTTT.

The chain links TRBV6-6 to TRBJ1-1; D possibly corresponds to TRBD1 (6 bases). V shed 3 bases and J shed 1 base, with 12 bases lying between them. This CDR3 spans 15 amino acids. In germline, CDR1 is MNHNY, CDR2 SVGAGI (reference sequence). DNA for the CDR3: TGTGCCAGCAGTTATTCGCGGACAGCGAACACTGAAGCTTTCTTT. Translating gives CASSYSRTANTEAFF.

This clonotype was seen more than once but under ten times. The DNA for the CDR3 is TGCGCCAGCAGCGAACGGCCCGGGGACACTGAAGCTTTCTTT. Its translation: CASSERPGDTEAFF. The chain recombines TRBV5-1 with TRBJ1-1; no clear D. V was trimmed by 4 bases and J by 3 bases, leaving 13 bases between them. This CDR3 spans 14 amino acids. From germline, CDR1 is SGHRS and CDR2 YFSETQ.

The V and J genes are TRBV15 and TRBJ1-5; D is uncertain. The CDR3 spans 12 residues. V lost 2 bases, J lost 4 bases, and 3 bases lay in between. CDR1 LNHNV and CDR2 YYDKDF come from the germline V gene (reference sequence). In nucleotides, the CDR3 is TGTGCCACCAGCAGAACAAATCAGCCCCAGCATTTT. It translates to CATSRTNQPQHF.

In its sample, this clonotype ranks as medium-sized. The chain couples TRBV5-6 to TRBJ2-7; D gene unclear. V was pared by 2 bases and J by 3 bases, with 6 bases between. The CDR3 has 12 amino acids. Germline V gene lookup returns CDR1 SGHDT and CDR2 YYEEEE. The CDR3 region has the DNA TGTGCCAGCAGCTTTTCCATCTACGAGCAGTACTTC. It encodes CASSFSIYEQYF.

The chain combines TRBV2 with TRBJ1-2, with D unresolved. This CDR3 is built from 13 residues. V lost 2 bases and J 2 bases, leaving 6 bases between the germline ends. Looked up from germline, CDR1 is SNHLY and CDR2 is FYNNEI. In DNA form, the CDR3 reads TGTGCCAGCAGTGAACCCCTGAACTATGGCTACACCTTC. Its translation is CASSEPLNYGYTF.

This clonotype was detected only a few times. This chain connects TRBV13 to TRBJ1-4, with D perhaps matching TRBD1 (6 bases). Germline V CDR1 and CDR2: PRHDT, FYEKMQ (reference sequence). CDR3 length: 15 amino acids. Trimming removed 1 base from V and 8 bases from J, with 14 bases in between. CDR3 nucleotides: TGTGCCAGCAGCTTAGCGGGGGCGAATGGCGAAAAACTGTTTTTT. Encoded protein: CASSLAGANGEKLFF.

As concerns this clonotype: Given the absence of the conserved phenylalanine or tryptophan at the CDR3 end, a read error is likely. The chain combines TRBV6-6 with TRBJ1-5, with no clear D. Looked up from germline, CDR1 is MNHNY and CDR2 is SVGAGI (reference sequence). The length of the CDR3 is 12 residues. Trimming shortened V by 2 bases and J by 4 bases, and 3 bases separated the two germline ends. In nucleotides, the CDR3 is TGTGCCAGCAGTTACAGAAATCAGCCCCAGCATCTT. Translation: CASSYRNQPQHL.

The gene calls are TRBV7-2 and TRBJ1-2; D may be TRBD1 (6 bases). CDR3 length: 15 residues. V lost 5 bases and J lost 7, with 20 bases in between. Germline V gene sequence: CDR1 SGHTA, CDR2 FQGNSA. CDR3 loop: CASSPYMGGHIGYTF. CDR3 nucleotide sequence: TGTGCCAGCAGCCCCTATATGGGGGGGCATATTGGCTACACCTTC.

J is TRBJ1-6 and V is TRBV11-2, with TRBD1 matching 10 bases. The CDR3 runs 15 residues. Trimming at V came to 7 bases and at J to 6 bases, leaving 6 bases not matched to a gene. Germline V CDR1 and CDR2: SGHAT, FQNNGV. The CDR3 loop is CASTPTGGGNSPLHF. For the CDR3, the DNA is TGTGCCAGCACCCCGACAGGGGGCGGTAATTCACCCCTCCACTTT.

This clonotype was picked up a small number of times. The chain recombines TRBV20-1 with TRBJ1-2, with D possibly being TRBD1 (6 bases). The V end was cut by 5 bases, the J end by 3 bases, with 13 bases between. The CDR3 has 13 amino acids. Germline assignment: CDR1 DFQATT and CDR2 SNEGSKA (reference sequence). The CDR3 is CSAYRQADYGYTF. The CDR3 nucleotides are TGCAGTGCTTATAGACAGGCCGACTATGGCTACACCTTC.

As regards this clonotype: A much larger clonotype is one base distant, so this may be a read error. The rearrangement links TRBV3-1 to TRBJ1-1; 7 nucleotides line up with TRBD1. Germline V gene sequence: CDR1 LGHDT, CDR2 YNNKEL (reference sequence). The CDR3 runs 17 residues. The CDR3 loop is CASSQDIVAGGNTKAFF. For the CDR3, the DNA is TGTGCCAGCAGCCAAGATATAGTCGCAGGGGGGAACACTAAAGCTTTCTTT.

In its sample, this clonotype ranks as medium-sized. The chain recombines TRBV30 with TRBJ2-7, with 7 bases aligning to TRBD1. The length of the CDR3 is 14 residues. Germline CDR1 is GTSNPN and CDR2 is SVGIG (reference sequence). The junction had 7 bases not matched to a gene; V was cut back by 0 bases and J by 5 bases. CDR3 region: CAWSVIGTADEQYF. CDR3 nucleotide sequence: TGTGCCTGGAGTGTAATTGGGACAGCGGACGAGCAGTACTTC.

By share, this clonotype ranks as medium-sized. The rearrangement joins TRBV19 to TRBJ1-2; D unresolved. The CDR3 loop spans 15 amino acids. Germline CDR1 and CDR2: LNHDA and SQIVND (reference sequence). V gave up 1 base and J gave up 7 bases, with 16 bases separating them. This chain's CDR3 is CASSIASDNPPGYTF. CDR3 DNA: TGTGCCAGTAGTATAGCGTCTGACAATCCTCCTGGCTACACCTTC.

This clonotype has a handful of counts. The chain joins TRBV20-1 to TRBJ2-6; the D is unclear. The V and J ends lost 3 bases and 0 bases respectively, with 9 bases between them. This CDR3 has 15 amino acids. The V gene's germline CDR1 is DFQATT and CDR2 SNEGSKA (reference sequence). In DNA form, the CDR3 reads TGCAGTGCTAGGGATCAAATCTCTGGGGCCAACGTCCTGACTTTC. Amino acid sequence: CSARDQISGANVLTF.